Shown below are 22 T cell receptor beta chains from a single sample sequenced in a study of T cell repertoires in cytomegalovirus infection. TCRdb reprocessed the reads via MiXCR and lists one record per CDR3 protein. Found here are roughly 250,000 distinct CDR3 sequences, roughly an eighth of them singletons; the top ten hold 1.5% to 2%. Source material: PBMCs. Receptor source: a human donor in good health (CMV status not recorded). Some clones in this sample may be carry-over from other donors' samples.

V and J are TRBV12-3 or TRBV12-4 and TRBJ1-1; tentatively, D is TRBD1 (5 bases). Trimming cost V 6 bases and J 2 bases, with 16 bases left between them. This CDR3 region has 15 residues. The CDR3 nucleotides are TGTGCCAGCAGCTCCTCTTCCAGGGACAACACTGAAGCTTTCTTT. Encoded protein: CASSSSSRDNTEAFF.

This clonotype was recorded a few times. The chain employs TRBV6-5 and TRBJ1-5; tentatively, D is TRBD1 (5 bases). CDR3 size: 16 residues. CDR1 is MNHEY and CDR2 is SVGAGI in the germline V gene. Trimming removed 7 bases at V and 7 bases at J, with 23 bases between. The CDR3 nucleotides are TGTGCCAGCAAGAGGTTGGGGGAGGGCGGGTGGCAGCCCCAGCATTTT. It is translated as CASKRLGEGGWQPQHF.

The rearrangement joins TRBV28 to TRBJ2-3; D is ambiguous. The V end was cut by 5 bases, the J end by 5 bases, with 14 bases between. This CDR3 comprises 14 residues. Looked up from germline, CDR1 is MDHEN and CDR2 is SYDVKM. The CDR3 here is CASSLPVARDTQYF. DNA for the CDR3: TGTGCCAGCAGTCTCCCCGTGGCCCGAGATACGCAGTATTTT.

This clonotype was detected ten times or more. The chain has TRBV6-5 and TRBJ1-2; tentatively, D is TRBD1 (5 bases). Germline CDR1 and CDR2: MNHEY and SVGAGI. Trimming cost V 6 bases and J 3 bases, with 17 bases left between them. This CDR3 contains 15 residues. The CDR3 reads CASSSLGGTHYGYTF. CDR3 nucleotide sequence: TGTGCCAGCAGCTCCCTCGGGGGGACTCACTATGGCTACACCTTC.

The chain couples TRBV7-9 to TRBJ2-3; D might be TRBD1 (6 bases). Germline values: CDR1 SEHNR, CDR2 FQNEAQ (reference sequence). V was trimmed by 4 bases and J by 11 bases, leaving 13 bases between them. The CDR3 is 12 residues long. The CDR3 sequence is CASSSDSGGQYF. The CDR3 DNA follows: TGTGCCAGCAGCTCGGACAGTGGCGGGCAGTATTTT.

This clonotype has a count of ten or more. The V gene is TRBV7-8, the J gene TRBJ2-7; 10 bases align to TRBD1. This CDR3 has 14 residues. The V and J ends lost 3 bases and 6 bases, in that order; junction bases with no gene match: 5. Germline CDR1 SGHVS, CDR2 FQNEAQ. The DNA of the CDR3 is TGTGCCAGCAGCTTTAGACAGGGGGCTGCCGAGCAGTACTTC. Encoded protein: CASSFRQGAAEQYF.

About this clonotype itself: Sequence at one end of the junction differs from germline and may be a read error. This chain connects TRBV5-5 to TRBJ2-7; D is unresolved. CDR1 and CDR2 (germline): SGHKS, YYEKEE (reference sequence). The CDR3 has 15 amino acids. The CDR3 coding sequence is TGTGCCGGCAGCTTAACGGGTCGTTGGTCCTATGAGCAGTACTTC. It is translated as CAGSLTGRWSYEQYF.

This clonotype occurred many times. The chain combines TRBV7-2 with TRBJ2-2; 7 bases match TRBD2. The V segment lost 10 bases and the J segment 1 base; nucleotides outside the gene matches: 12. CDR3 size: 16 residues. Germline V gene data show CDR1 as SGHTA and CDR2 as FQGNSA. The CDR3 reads CATPRSPSGNTGELFF. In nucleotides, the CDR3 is TGTGCCACCCCGAGGAGTCCTAGCGGGAACACCGGGGAGCTGTTTTTT. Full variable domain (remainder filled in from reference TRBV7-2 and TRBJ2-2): GAGVSQSPSNKVTEKGKDVELRCDPISGHTALYWYRQSLGQGLEFLIYFQGNSAPDKSGLPSDRFSAERTGGSVSTLTIQRTQQEDSAVYLCATPRSPSGNTGELFFGEGSRLTVL.

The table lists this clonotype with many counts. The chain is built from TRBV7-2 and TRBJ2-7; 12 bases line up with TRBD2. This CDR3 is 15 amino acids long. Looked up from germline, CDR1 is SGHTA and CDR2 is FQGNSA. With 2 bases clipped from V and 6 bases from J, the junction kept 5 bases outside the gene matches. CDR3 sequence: CASSLTSGRRGEQYF. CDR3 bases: TGTGCCAGCAGCTTAACTAGCGGGAGGAGAGGCGAGCAGTACTTC.

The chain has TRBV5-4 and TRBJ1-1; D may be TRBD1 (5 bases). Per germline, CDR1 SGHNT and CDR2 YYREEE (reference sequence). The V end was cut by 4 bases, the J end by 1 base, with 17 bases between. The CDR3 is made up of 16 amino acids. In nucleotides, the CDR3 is TGTGCCAGCAGCCCTCAGGGAGGTGGGGCGAACACTGAAGCTTTCTTT. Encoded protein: CASSPQGGGANTEAFF.

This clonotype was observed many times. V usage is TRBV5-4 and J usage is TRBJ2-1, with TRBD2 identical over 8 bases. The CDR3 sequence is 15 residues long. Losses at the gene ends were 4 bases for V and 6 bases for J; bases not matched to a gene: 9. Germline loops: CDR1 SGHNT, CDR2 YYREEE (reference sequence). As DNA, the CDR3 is TGTGCCAGCAGCCCCGGGACTAGAGGAGTCAATGAGCAGTTCTTC. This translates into CASSPGTRGVNEQFF.

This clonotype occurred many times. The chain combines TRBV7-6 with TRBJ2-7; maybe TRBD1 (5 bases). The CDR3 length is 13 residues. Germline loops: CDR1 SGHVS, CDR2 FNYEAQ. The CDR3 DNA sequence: TGTGCGGGGCTCTGGCAGGGCAAACGGGAGCAGTACTTC. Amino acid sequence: CAGLWQGKREQYF.

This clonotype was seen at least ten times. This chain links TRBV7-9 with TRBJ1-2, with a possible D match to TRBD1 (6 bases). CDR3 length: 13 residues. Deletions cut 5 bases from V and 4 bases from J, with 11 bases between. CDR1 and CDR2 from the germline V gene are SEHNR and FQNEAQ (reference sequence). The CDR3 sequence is CASSPGTSYGYTF. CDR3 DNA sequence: TGTGCCAGCAGCCCCGGGACAAGCTATGGCTACACCTTC.

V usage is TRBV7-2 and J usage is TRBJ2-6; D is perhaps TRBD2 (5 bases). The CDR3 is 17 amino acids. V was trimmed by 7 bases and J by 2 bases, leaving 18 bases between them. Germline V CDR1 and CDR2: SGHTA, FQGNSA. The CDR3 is CASIPEWSGTGANVLTF. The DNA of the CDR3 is TGTGCCAGCATCCCTGAATGGTCCGGGACTGGGGCCAACGTCCTGACTTTC.

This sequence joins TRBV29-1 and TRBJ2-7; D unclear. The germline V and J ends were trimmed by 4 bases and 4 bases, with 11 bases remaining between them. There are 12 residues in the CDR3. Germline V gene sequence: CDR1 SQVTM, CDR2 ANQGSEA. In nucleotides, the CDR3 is TGCAGCGTTGGTGCCGCTCAGTACGAGCAGTACTTC. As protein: CSVGAAQYEQYF.

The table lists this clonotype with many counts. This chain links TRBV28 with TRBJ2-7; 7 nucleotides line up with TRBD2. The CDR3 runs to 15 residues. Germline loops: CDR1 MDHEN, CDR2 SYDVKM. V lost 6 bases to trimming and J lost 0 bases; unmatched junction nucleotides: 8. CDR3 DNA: TGTGCCAGCAGCCCCGGGACTACCCTCTCCTACGAGCAGTACTTC. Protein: CASSPGTTLSYEQYF.

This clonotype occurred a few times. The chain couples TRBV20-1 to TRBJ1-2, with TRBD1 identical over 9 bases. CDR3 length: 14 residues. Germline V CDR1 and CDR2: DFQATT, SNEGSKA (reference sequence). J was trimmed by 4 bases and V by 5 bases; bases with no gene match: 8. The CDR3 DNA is TGCAGTGCTCCGGAACAGGACAGGGGCTATGGCTACACCTTC. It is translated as CSAPEQDRGYGYTF.

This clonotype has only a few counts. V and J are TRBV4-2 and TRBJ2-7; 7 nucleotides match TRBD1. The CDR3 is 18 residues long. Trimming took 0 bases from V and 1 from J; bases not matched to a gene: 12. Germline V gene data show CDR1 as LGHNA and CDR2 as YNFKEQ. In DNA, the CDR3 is TGTGCCAGCAGCCAAGATTTACAGGGGTCACTTTTATCCTACGAGCAGTACTTC. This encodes CASSQDLQGSLLSYEQYF.

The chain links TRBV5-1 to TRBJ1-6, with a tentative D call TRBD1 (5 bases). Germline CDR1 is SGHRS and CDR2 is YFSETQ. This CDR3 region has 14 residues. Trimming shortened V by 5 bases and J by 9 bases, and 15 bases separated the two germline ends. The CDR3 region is CASSERDGGSPLHF. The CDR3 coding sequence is TGCGCCAGCAGTGAGAGGGATGGGGGTTCACCCCTCCACTTT.

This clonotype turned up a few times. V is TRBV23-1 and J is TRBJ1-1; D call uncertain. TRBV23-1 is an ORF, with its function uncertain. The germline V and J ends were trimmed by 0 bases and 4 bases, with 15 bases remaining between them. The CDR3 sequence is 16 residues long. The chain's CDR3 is CASSQSPPRSFTEAFF. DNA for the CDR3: TGCGCCAGCAGTCAATCACCCCCCCGGTCCTTCACTGAAGCTTTCTTT.

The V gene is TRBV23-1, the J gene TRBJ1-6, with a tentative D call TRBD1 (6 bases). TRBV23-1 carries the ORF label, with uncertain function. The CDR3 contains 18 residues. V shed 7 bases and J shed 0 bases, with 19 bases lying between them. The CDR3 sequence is CASNPKDRTSSYNSPLHF. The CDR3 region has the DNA TGCGCCAGCAATCCCAAGGACAGAACGAGCTCCTATAATTCACCCCTCCACTTT.

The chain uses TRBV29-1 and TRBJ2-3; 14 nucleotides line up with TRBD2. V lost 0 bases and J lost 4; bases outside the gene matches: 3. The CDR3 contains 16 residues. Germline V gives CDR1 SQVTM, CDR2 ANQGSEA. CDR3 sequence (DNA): TGCAGCGTTGAAGAAGGACTAGCGGGAGGCCCAGATACGCAGTATTTT. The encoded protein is CSVEEGLAGGPDTQYF.